The next 10 T cell receptor delta chains were all read from a single sample in a study of Vδ1+ human thymocytes. Broader study findings: In the thymus, TRG and TRD repertoires looked highly polyclonal with Gaussian CDR3 lengths.

RNA was extracted from the cells and then reverse transcribed. The CDR3 regions were amplified by multiplex PCR from V-gene primers to a constant-region primer. TCRdb re-called the multiplex PCR reads through CATT. The sample consists of roughly 76,000 delta-chain clones, 30% to 45% of them appearing once. Their antigen targets remain unknown. Specimen: Vdelta1+ gamma-delta thymocytes from the thymus. Subset denoted: FACS-sorted CD3+ TCRalphabeta- TCRVdelta1+ TCRVdelta2- thymocytes. All receptors derive from a boy under two years old who had congenital heart surgery.

This clone has more than one count but fewer than ten. The V call is TRDV1, the J call TRDJ1; 9 positions agree with TRDD3. CDR1 is TSWWSYY and CDR2 is QGS in the germline V gene. Unmatched junction bases numbered 22, after V lost 3 bases and J lost 5 bases. This CDR3 has 20 residues. The CDR3 nucleotides read TGTGCTCTTGGGGATCCAAACGAGCCGGGAACCGGGGGATACTTGGATAAACTCATCTTT. Residues: CALGDPNEPGTGGYLDKLIF.

V gene TRDV1 combines with J gene TRDJ1; 8 nucleotides line up with TRDD3. CDR3 length equals 21 residues. With V trimmed by 2 bases and J by 4 bases, 24 bases remained unmatched. Germline V CDR1 and CDR2: TSWWSYY, QGS. The CDR3 nucleotides are TGTGCTCTTGGGGAAATTCCAACCCCTTTCTCAACGGGATACGCGAACGATAAACTCATCTTT. Protein sequence: CALGEIPTPFSTGYANDKLIF.

V and J are TRDV1 and TRDJ1; the match to TRDD3 covers 10 bases. V was clipped by 2 bases and J by 0 bases; unmatched bases: 18. CDR1 and CDR2 (germline): TSWWSYY, QGS. CDR3 length equals 21 residues. The CDR3 region is CALGERLPWPTGGFDTDKLIF. In nucleotides, the CDR3 is TGTGCTCTTGGGGAAAGGCTTCCTTGGCCTACTGGGGGATTCGACACCGATAAACTCATCTTT.

This chain joins TRDV1 and TRDJ1; 7 bases align to TRDD3. This CDR3 region has 26 residues. In germline, CDR1 is TSWWSYY, CDR2 QGS. The ends lost 0 bases at V and 7 bases at J; junction bases unmatched: 41. The CDR3 DNA reads TGTGCTCTTGGGGAACTTTTAACCGGTCTTCCGCAGTCTCCAAAACTGGGGATCCAAAAAGGTCTTAAACTCATCTTT. Encoded protein: CALGELLTGLPQSPKLGIQKGLKLIF.

The J gene is TRDJ1, the V gene TRDV1; TRDD3 agrees at 8 bases. The junction had 26 bases not matched to a gene; V was cut back by 3 bases and J by 2 bases. Germline CDR1 is TSWWSYY and CDR2 is QGS. This CDR3 has 22 amino acids. CDR3 residues: CALGDRQWPSPPTGGLTDKLIF. The CDR3 DNA reads as TGTGCTCTTGGGGACCGTCAATGGCCTTCCCCCCCTACTGGGGGTCTAACCGATAAACTCATCTTT.

In this sample, this clone turned up once. V usage is TRDV1 and J usage is TRDJ1; TRDD3 agrees at 8 bases. Germline values: CDR1 TSWWSYY, CDR2 QGS. V was pared by 2 bases and J by 0 bases, with 17 bases of the junction left unmatched. This CDR3 region has 20 residues. CDR3 residues: CALGEESYWGSSLYTDKLIF. The CDR3 nucleotides are TGTGCTCTTGGGGAAGAATCCTACTGGGGGTCCTCTCTGTACACCGATAAACTCATCTTT.

The J gene is TRDJ1, the V gene TRDV1; TRDD3 matches 9 bases. Germline V CDR1 and CDR2: TSWWSYY, QGS. Trimming cost V 2 bases and J 4 bases; bases outside gene matches: 20. This CDR3 region has 20 residues. The CDR3 spells CALGEYFPSYTGGTVDKLIF. The CDR3 DNA reads as TGTGCTCTTGGGGAATACTTCCCGTCCTATACTGGGGGAACTGTCGATAAACTCATCTTT.

A remark on this clone: The germline gene is not matched at one end of the junction; a read error may be the cause. V and J are TRDV1 and TRDJ2; 13 bases line up with TRDD3. Germline CDR1 is TSWWSYY and CDR2 is QGS. The CDR3 runs to 24 residues. The chain's CDR3 is CALGERGGPTSYWGIRALTAQVFF. Here the CDR3 DNA reads TGTGCTCTTGGGGAACGTGGGGGTCCCACTTCCTACTGGGGGATACGGGCTTTGACAGCACAAGTCTTCTTT.

The chain joins TRDV1 to TRDJ1, with a weak D call TRDD2 (5 bases). The CDR3 has 18 amino acids. V lost 0 bases, J lost 0 bases, and 17 bases lay in between. The germline V gene has CDR1 TSWWSYY and CDR2 QGS. CDR3 sequence (DNA): TGTGCTCTTGGGGAACTGTCCTATCCCCAAAGGTACACCGATAAACTCATCTTT. The encoded protein is CALGELSYPQRYTDKLIF.

The chain couples TRDV1 to TRDJ1, with TRDD3 identical over 10 bases. The CDR3 length is 18 residues. V trimming: 2 bases; J trimming: 9 bases; junction bases outside the gene matches: 18. From germline, CDR1 is TSWWSYY and CDR2 QGS. The CDR3 DNA is TGTGCTCTTGGGGAAATTTCTGCCCATCGGGGGATACGCGCCCAACTCATCTTT. Amino acids: CALGEISAHRGIRAQLIF.